The rows below give T cell receptor beta chains drawn from one sample of a study of cytomegalovirus exposure and HLA in healthy donors. The table came from immunoSEQ multiplex PCR; TCRdb's copy has only in-frame clones and leaves some out. This sample's table has tens of thousands of clones. The sequenced sample was PBMCs. The source is a male donor in good health and CMV-seronegative. CDR3s include the opening cysteine and the closing phenylalanine or tryptophan. D genes are given only for firm matches.

TRBV18	TRBD1	TRBJ1-1	CASSPGTGNEAFF	TGTGCCAGCTCACCCGGGACAGGGAATGAAGCTTTCTTT
TRBV12-5	TRBD2	TRBJ2-2	CASGLKAGGPAGELFF	TGTGCTAGTGGTCTCAAAGCGGGAGGGCCAGCCGGGGAGCTGTTTTTT
TRBV18	TRBD1	TRBJ1-2	CASSPTRDSNYGYTF	TGTGCCAGCTCACCCACAAGGGACAGTAACTATGGCTACACCTTC
TRBV7-9	TRBD2	TRBJ2-5	CASSPGGEGGFEETQYF	TGTGCCAGCAGCCCCGGTGGGGAGGGCGGGTTTGAAGAGACCCAGTACTTC
TRBV29-1	TRBD2	TRBJ2-2	CSVEDRGSGLAGGIANTGELFF	TGCAGCGTTGAAGATCGGGGAAGTGGACTAGCGGGAGGCATAGCGAACACCGGGGAGCTGTTTTTT
TRBV29-1	.	TRBJ1-5	CSVGQFNQPQHF	TGCAGCGTTGGACAGTTCAATCAGCCCCAGCATTTT
TRBV5-5	TRBD1	TRBJ1-2	CASSISTGDGYTF	TGTGCCAGCAGCATATCAACAGGGGATGGCTACACCTTC
TRBV7-2	TRBD1	TRBJ1-5	CASSRQGDQPQHF	TGTGCCAGCAGCCGACAGGGGGATCAGCCCCAGCATTTT
TRBV7-8	.	TRBJ2-5	CASSQGETQYF	TGTGCCAGCAGCCAGGGCGAGACCCAGTACTTC
TRBV29-1	TRBD1	TRBJ1-1	CSVGGGRGTEAFF	TGCAGCGTTGGAGGGGGCCGAGGGACTGAAGCTTTCTTT
TRBV6-5	TRBD1	TRBJ1-1	CASSYGDREHRAFF	TGTGCCAGCAGTTACGGGGACAGGGAGCACCGAGCTTTCTTT
TRBV29-1	TRBD2	TRBJ2-7	CSVEGGLAAPYEQYF	TGCAGCGTTGAAGGGGGACTAGCGGCCCCCTACGAGCAGTACTTC
TRBV28	.	TRBJ1-1	CASTVNTEAFF	TGTGCCAGCACCGTGAACACTGAAGCTTTCTTT
TRBV10-3	.	TRBJ1-2	CAISPRGLSSEANYGYTF	TGTGCCATCAGCCCCAGGGGTCTCAGCAGCGAAGCTAACTATGGCTACACCTTC
TRBV25-1	TRBD1	TRBJ2-3	CASRRTGADTQYF	TGTGCCAGCCGGCGGACAGGGGCGGATACGCAGTATTTT
TRBV4-1	.	TRBJ2-2	CASREAEATGELFF	TGCGCCAGTAGGGAAGCGGAGGCCACCGGGGAGCTGTTTTTT
TRBV19	.	TRBJ2-1	CASSPSSLVHDNEQFF	TGTGCCAGTAGTCCGTCTTCACTAGTTCACGACAATGAGCAGTTCTTC
TRBV6-4	.	TRBJ2-1	CASSAEGGTGEQFF	TGTGCCAGCAGTGCGGAAGGGGGAACGGGAGAGCAGTTCTTC
TRBV6-1	TRBD1	TRBJ2-1	CASSERAGGAYNEQFF	TGTGCCAGCAGTGAACGGGCAGGGGGCGCATACAATGAGCAGTTCTTC
TRBV11-3	.	TRBJ1-1	CASSFRGANTEAFF	TGTGCCAGCAGCTTCAGGGGCGCGAACACTGAAGCTTTCTTT
TRBV7-6	TRBD2	TRBJ2-7	CASSLTTSGSSSYEQYF	TGTGCCAGCAGCTTAACGACTAGCGGGAGTTCATCCTACGAGCAGTACTTC
TRBV18	.	TRBJ1-4	CASSPQGTNEKLFF	TGTGCCAGCTCACCTCAGGGGACTAATGAAAAACTGTTTTTT
TRBV19	.	TRBJ2-1	CASRRGNNEQFF	TGTGCCAGTAGAAGAGGAAACAATGAGCAGTTCTTC
TRBV7-9	.	TRBJ1-2	CASSFTRGDYGYTF	TGTGCCAGCAGCTTCACAAGGGGTGATTATGGCTACACCTTC
TRBV19	.	TRBJ2-3	CARGRYTQYF	TGTGCCAGGGGGAGATATACGCAGTATTTT
TRBV4-1	TRBD2	TRBJ2-3	CASSQDPLGRTDTQYF	TGCGCCAGCAGCCAAGACCCCCTCGGGAGGACAGATACGCAGTATTTT
TRBV14	.	TRBJ2-3	CASSQGGRGSTDTQYF	TGTGCCAGCAGCCAAGGGGGAAGGGGGAGCACAGATACGCAGTATTTT
TRBV19	.	TRBJ2-2	CASSKGAPNTGELFF	TGTGCCAGTAGTAAAGGGGCCCCGAACACCGGGGAGCTGTTTTTT
TRBV25-1	TRBD2	TRBJ2-1	CASSKGAGAYNEQFF	TGTGCCAGCAGTAAAGGAGCGGGAGCCTACAATGAGCAGTTCTTC
TRBV6-4	TRBD2	TRBJ2-1	CASSGTSGSHKFF	TGTGCCAGCAGTGGGACTAGCGGGAGTCATAAGTTCTTC
TRBV5-1	.	TRBJ1-1	CASSVITGKNTEAFF	TGCGCCAGCAGCGTGATTACAGGGAAGAACACTGAAGCTTTCTTT
TRBV4-1	.	TRBJ1-5	CASSSPDSQPQHF	TGCGCCAGCAGCTCCCCCGACAGTCAGCCCCAGCATTTT
TRBV15	TRBD2	TRBJ2-7	CATSSRGLAGPREQYF	TGTGCCACCAGCAGTAGGGGACTAGCGGGACCTCGGGAGCAGTACTTC
TRBV7-2	.	TRBJ2-5	CASSLGSRETQYF	TGTGCCAGCAGCTTAGGGTCCAGGGAGACCCAGTACTTC
TRBV18	TRBD1	TRBJ1-5	CASSTGQGPNQPQHF	TGTGCCAGCTCAACTGGACAGGGGCCTAATCAGCCCCAGCATTTT
TRBV6-1	.	TRBJ2-6	CASSGRQLSGANVLTF	TGTGCCAGCAGTGGACGACAACTCTCTGGGGCCAACGTCCTGACTTTC
TRBV7-9	TRBD2	TRBJ2-1	CASSLAAGGNNEQFF	TGTGCCAGCAGCTTAGCGGCGGGAGGGAACAATGAGCAGTTCTTC
TRBV4-1	.	TRBJ2-1	CASSQPIGNEQFF	TGCGCCAGCAGCCAACCGATCGGCAATGAGCAGTTCTTC
TRBV2	TRBD2	TRBJ2-2	CASSRLAEGYTGELFF	TGTGCCAGCAGTCGACTAGCGGAGGGTTACACCGGGGAGCTGTTTTTT
TRBV7-9	TRBD2	TRBJ2-6	CASSLVGGGRGANVLTF	TGTGCCAGCAGCTTAGTTGGCGGGGGTCGAGGGGCCAACGTCCTGACTTTC
TRBV15	.	TRBJ2-5	CATRWVGVQETQYF	TGTGCCACCAGATGGGTCGGGGTACAAGAGACCCAGTACTTC
TRBV18	TRBD1	TRBJ1-2	CASSPRTGGSPRGYTF	TGTGCCAGCTCACCTCGTACAGGGGGCTCCCCGAGAGGCTACACCTTC
TRBV23-1	TRBD1	TRBJ1-5	CASSQSSGQGADQPQHF	TGCGCCAGCAGTCAATCCTCAGGACAGGGAGCTGATCAGCCCCAGCATTTT
TRBV7-9	.	TRBJ1-2	CASRSPGIFNYGYTF	TGCGCCAGCAGATCTCCGGGGATCTTTAACTATGGCTACACCTTC
TRBV29-1	.	TRBJ2-2	CSVEGRPGRTEGRELELFF	TGCAGCGTTGAAGGCCGACCGGGACGGACGGAGGGTCGCGAACTGGAGCTGTTTTTT
TRBV5-1	.	TRBJ1-1	CASSLERSEAFF	TGCGCCAGCAGCTTAGAGAGGAGTGAAGCTTTCTTT
TRBV28	TRBD1	TRBJ1-1	CASSLSTGGNTEAFF	TGTGCCAGCAGTTTATCTACAGGGGGGAACACTGAAGCTTTCTTT
TRBV10-1	TRBD1	TRBJ2-7	CASRGPGQGSSAYEQYF	TGCGCCAGCAGAGGACCCGGACAGGGCTCGAGCGCCTACGAGCAGTACTTC
TRBV27	.	TRBJ2-3	CASSLSTWDTPTDTQYF	TGTGCCAGCAGTTTAAGTACTTGGGACACACCCACAGATACGCAGTATTTT
TRBV11-2	TRBD1	TRBJ1-2	CASSFDRGYGYTF	TGTGCCAGCAGCTTTGACAGGGGCTATGGCTACACCTTC
TRBV7-8	.	TRBJ1-2	CASSSPGGEGSDYGYTF	TGTGCCAGCAGCTCCCCGGGGGGAGAGGGGTCGGACTATGGCTACACCTTC
TRBV18	.	TRBJ2-1	CASSRDARNEQFF	TGTGCCAGCTCACGTGACGCTAGGAATGAGCAGTTCTTC
TRBV27	.	TRBJ2-7	CASSAHSYEQYF	TGTGCCAGCAGTGCCCACAGCTACGAGCAGTACTTC
TRBV9	.	TRBJ2-3	CASSVWTGTDTQYF	TGTGCCAGCAGCGTGTGGACAGGCACAGATACGCAGTATTTT
TRBV18	TRBD1	TRBJ2-3	CASSPPGTEVTDTQYF	TGTGCCAGCTCTCCACCGGGGACAGAAGTCACAGATACGCAGTATTTT
TRBV27	TRBD2	TRBJ2-5	CASSLSSGGETQYF	TGTGCCAGCAGTTTATCATCGGGGGGGGAGACCCAGTACTTC
TRBV7-8	TRBD2	TRBJ2-1	CASSLGFSGRAHEQFF	TGTGCCAGCAGCTTAGGATTCAGCGGGAGGGCCCATGAGCAGTTCTTC
TRBV25-1	TRBD2	TRBJ2-1	CASSELAGGPNEQFF	TGTGCCAGCAGTGAGTTAGCGGGAGGGCCGAATGAGCAGTTCTTC
TRBV18	.	TRBJ2-4	CASMTIGRNIQYF	TGTGCCAGCATGACCATTGGGAGGAACATTCAGTACTTC